The clone carrying this TCR beta chain occurred a few times. Amplification of TCR beta CDR3 regions used RNA as the template. The HTBI primer set was used in a first-round RT-PCR of the TCR CDR3. TCRdb reprocessed the multiplex PCR reads via MiXCR and lists one record per CDR3 protein. The sample records more than 150,000 distinct CDR3 sequences, over 15% being singletons. CDR3 length: 15 amino acids. CDR1 and CDR2 (germline): LNHDA, SQIVND (reference sequence). V dropped 0 bases and J dropped 1 base, with 10 bases sitting between them. This sample was included in a study of T cells in Graves' hyperthyroidism and ophthalmopathy.

The TCR was taken from a woman between 45 and 65 years old with Graves' hyperthyroidism. The chain has TRBV19 and TRBJ2-7; weak D call: TRBD1 (5 bases). The sequencing sample was made of blood. CDR3 in amino acids: CASSIDQGISYEQYF. CDR3 in DNA: TGTGCCAGTAGTATAGACCAGGGTATTTCCTACGAGCAGTACTTC.